The clone carrying this TCR beta chain was seen only a few times. The data derive from a study of T cell repertoires in cytomegalovirus infection. This CDR3 has 14 amino acids. Germline assignment: CDR1 LGHDT and CDR2 YNNKEL (reference sequence). V was clipped by 4 bases and J by 1 base, with 10 bases between them. Using its own MiXCR run on the reads, TCRdb lists one record per CDR3 protein. The data show 200,000 or so distinct CDR3 sequences, 28% seen once. The chain recombines TRBV3-1 with TRBJ1-1; the D is unclear. This clonotype originated in a human donor in good health (CMV status not recorded). Some clones in this sample may be carry-over from other donors' samples. Sequenced: PBMCs. The CDR3 protein is CASSLFGSNTEAFF. The CDR3 nucleotides read TGTGCCAGCAGCCTTTTTGGGTCGAACACTGAAGCTTTCTTT.